The rows below give T cell receptor beta chains drawn from one sample of a study of OX40 agonist ivuxolimab in advanced cancers. The protocol was immunoSEQ multiplex PCR, while the TCRdb copy is restricted to in-frame clones and leaves out a portion. The sample lists about 100,000 clones; more than 85% were seen once. Source: CD4+ or CD8+ T cells sorted from blood, taken in a trial of the OX40 agonist ivuxolimab. The receptor set was obtained from an adult with an advanced solid tumor such as melanoma, head and neck, liver or kidney cancer. The CDR3 runs from the conserved cysteine through the conserved F or W.

>13|TRBV6-4
CASSERASYEQYF
>11|TRBV5-6
CASSSGETQYF
>11|TRBV21-1
CASSKDWEQYF
>21|TRBV4-1
CASSQPHNAGTSGSTYNEQFF
>13|TRBV5-4
CASSLDTGNTIYF
>15|TRBV9
CASSVGTNELYEQYF
>16|TRBV7-6
CASRPLNRISNYGYTF
>11|TRBV20-1
CSGGVYNEQFF
>16|TRBV4-3
CASSQVPISGANVLTF
>14|TRBV5-1
CASSLIPENQPQHF
>18|TRBV18
CASSPGVSASSGANVLTF
>16|TRBV7-8
CASSPQGVSRGNTIYF
>14|TRBV18
CASSQPGNNQPQHF
>17|TRBV4-1
CASSQEVLAGGTDTQYF
>12|TRBV27
CASSTLGGEQYF
>15|TRBV28
CASSQPWSSEETQYF
>16|TRBV4-2
CASSQNFRTGTYGYTF
>11|TRBV6-5
CASSLEYEQYF
>11|TRBV10-1
CASIFPVEQFF
>15|TRBV5-1
CASSLMASGYNEQFF
>14|TRBV7-2
CASSLADGSYEQYF
>14|TRBV7-2
CASSLIVIEQPQHF
>13|TRBV6-5
CASRSGAPETQYF
>13|TRBV6-5
CASSYGTGDEQYF
>13|TRBV7-6
CASSPQGFETQYF
>16|TRBV19
CASSIFAGPGGEKLFF